This entry lists 25 T cell receptor beta chains sequenced from one sample in a study of Graves' ophthalmopathy and Graves' hyperthyroidism. TCR beta CDR3 regions were amplified from RNA transcripts. An opening RT-PCR round employed HTBI primers and preceded a second-round multiplex PCR. One entry per CDR3 protein, called by TCRdb with MiXCR from the multiplex PCR reads. Seen here are approximately 160,000 distinct CDR3 sequences, around 40% observed once, and the top ten hold roughly 9%. The sample consisted of peripheral blood. The receptors here all came from a man aged 30 to 39 with Graves' ophthalmopathy.

V and J are TRBV6-1 and TRBJ2-7; 11 positions match TRBD1. This CDR3 region has 13 residues. V shed 5 bases and J 6 bases; nucleotides not matched to a gene: 3. CDR1 MNHNS and CDR2 SASEGT come from the germline V gene. The CDR3 nucleotides read TGTGCCAGCAGTCGGGACAGGGGGGCCGAGCAGTACTTC. Translated: CASSRDRGAEQYF.

The V and J genes are TRBV2 and TRBJ1-2, with TRBD1 identical over 7 bases. Per the germline V gene, CDR1 is SNHLY and CDR2 is FYNNEI. The ends lost 4 bases at V and 1 base at J; junction bases unmatched: 18. The CDR3 is 19 amino acids. The CDR3, as DNA: TGTGCCAGCAGTGGGAGGTTTTTTGAACCCGGGACAGTTAACTATGGCTACACCTTC. This translates into CASSGRFFEPGTVNYGYTF.

The chain recombines TRBV12-3 or TRBV12-4 with TRBJ1-1; D remains unclear. The CDR3 is 13 amino acids. Trimming pared 3 bases from V and 3 bases from J, leaving 8 bases between. Here the CDR3 DNA reads TGTGCCAGCAGTTTGGCGTTTTACACTGAAGCTTTCTTT. This gives the protein CASSLAFYTEAFF.

This clonotype was seen at least ten times. This chain joins TRBV12-5 and TRBJ1-2; 8 bases are a match to TRBD1. The CDR3 extends over 13 amino acids. After removal of 1 base from V and 7 bases from J, the junction contained 2 bases not matched to a gene. From germline, CDR1 is LGHNT and CDR2 FRNRAP. In DNA form, the CDR3 reads TGTGCTAGTGGTTTGGGGCAGGGGGCTGGCTACACCTTC. Protein sequence: CASGLGQGAGYTF.

This clonotype has ten or more counts. The rearrangement links TRBV28 to TRBJ1-2; D is uncertain. The germline gives CDR1 MDHEN, CDR2 SYDVKM. The ends were cut back, 7 bases at V and 0 bases at J, with 15 bases in the middle. The CDR3 loop spans 15 amino acids. The CDR3 coding sequence is TGTGCCAGCACTCTGGGAGGACGGACTAACTATGGCTACACCTTC. It specifies CASTLGGRTNYGYTF.

This rearrangement joins TRBV6-2 or TRBV6-3 to TRBJ2-2; D is unresolved. Germline V gene lookup returns CDR1 MNHEY and CDR2 SVGEGT. V was shortened by 5 bases and J by 1 base, with 8 bases between the two germline ends. This CDR3 region has 14 residues. The CDR3 reads CASSGTLNTGELFF. The CDR3 DNA sequence: TGTGCCAGCAGTGGTACTCTGAACACCGGGGAGCTGTTTTTT.

Ten or more counts support this clonotype. The chain uses TRBV25-1 and TRBJ1-2; TRBD1 matches 8 bases. The junction had 2 bases not matched to a gene; V was cut back by 4 bases and J by 4 bases. The germline gives CDR1 MGHDK, CDR2 SYGVNS. The CDR3 runs 13 residues. CDR3 residues: CASSGTGFYGYTF. The CDR3 DNA reads as TGTGCCAGCAGTGGGACAGGGTTCTATGGCTACACCTTC.

There are many counts of this clonotype. V is TRBV6-2 or TRBV6-3 and J is TRBJ2-7; 7 bases agree with TRBD2. This CDR3 spans 14 amino acids. CDR1 is MNHEY and CDR2 is SVGEGT in the germline V gene. Trimming cost V 7 bases and J 3 bases; bases outside gene matches: 9. The CDR3 nucleotides are TGTGCCAGCACTGGCCAGGGAGGGGTCTACGAGCAGTACTTC. This translates into CASTGQGGVYEQYF.

The chain links TRBV20-1 to TRBJ1-5; D call uncertain. Per germline, CDR1 DFQATT and CDR2 SNEGSKA (reference sequence). V was pared by 5 bases and J by 4 bases, with 9 bases between. The CDR3 runs 12 residues. In DNA form, the CDR3 reads TGCAGTGCTTCGGGCGTGAATCAGCCCCAGCATTTT. This translates into CSASGVNQPQHF.

Many counts were recorded for this clonotype. The chain couples TRBV9 to TRBJ2-2; 11 bases match TRBD2. Germline V gene data show CDR1 as SGDLS and CDR2 as YYNGEE. Unmatched junction bases numbered 1, after V lost 5 bases and J lost 1 base. The CDR3 has 15 amino acids. The CDR3 loop reads CASRGTSGNTGELFF. CDR3 nucleotides: TGTGCCAGCAGGGGGACTAGCGGGAACACCGGGGAGCTGTTTTTT.

J is TRBJ2-2 and V is TRBV6-1, with D possibly TRBD2 on 6 matching bases. This CDR3 has 15 amino acids. V was shortened by 6 bases and J by 0 bases, with 11 bases between the two germline ends. Per germline, CDR1 MNHNS and CDR2 SASEGT. CDR3 residues: CASRKGLTNTGELFF. CDR3 coding DNA: TGTGCCAGCAGGAAGGGACTGACGAACACCGGGGAGCTGTTTTTT.

The chain recombines TRBV6-5 with TRBJ1-1, with 9 bases lining up with TRBD1. V trimming: 2 bases; J trimming: 1 base; junction bases outside the gene matches: 5. Looked up from germline, CDR1 is MNHEY and CDR2 is SVGAGI. CDR3 length: 16 residues. CDR3 loop: CASSYPRTGENTEAFF. The CDR3 DNA is TGTGCCAGCAGTTACCCGAGGACAGGGGAGAACACTGAAGCTTTCTTT.

This clonotype has a count of ten or more. V and J are TRBV11-3 and TRBJ1-1; D call uncertain. This CDR3 is built from 14 residues. CDR1 and CDR2 from the germline V gene are SGHNT and YENEEA. The V end was cut by 5 bases, the J end by 4 bases, with 14 bases between. CDR3 coding DNA: TGTGCCAGCAGCGCCCCGCGATGGAGCACTGAAGCTTTCTTT. It translates to CASSAPRWSTEAFF.

This clonotype was recorded at least ten times. Here the CDR3 DNA reads TGTGCCAGCAGCCCCTTTTCGGGGGTATCCCGCATGAACACTGAAGCTTTCTTT. Translating gives CASSPFSGVSRMNTEAFF. This chain joins TRBV12-3 or TRBV12-4 and TRBJ1-1, with D maybe TRBD1 (5 bases). CDR3 length equals 18 residues. With 6 bases removed from V and 0 bases from J, the gap between germline ends came to 23 bases.

The chain links TRBV13 to TRBJ1-1; D possibly corresponds to TRBD1 (6 bases). The CDR3 spans 17 residues. V gave up 3 bases and J gave up 0 bases, with 17 bases separating them. Germline values: CDR1 PRHDT, CDR2 FYEKMQ (reference sequence). The CDR3 sequence: CASSLASGGIMNTEAFF. As DNA, the CDR3 is TGTGCCAGCAGCTTGGCGTCGGGGGGCATCATGAACACTGAAGCTTTCTTT. The full variable domain, rest sourced from reference TRBV13 and TRBJ1-1, is AAGVIQSPRHLIKEKRETATLKCYPIPRHDTVYWYQQGPGQDPQFLISFYEKMQSDKGSIPDRFSAQQFSDYHSELNMSSLELGDSALYFCASSLASGGIMNTEAFFGQGTRLTVV.

Worth noting for this clonotype: One junction end does not reproduce the germline sequence, and a read error may be involved. This chain links TRBV7-8 with TRBJ2-2, with a possible D match to TRBD2 (5 bases). The CDR3 contains 13 residues. Germline-derived CDR1 and CDR2 are SGHVS and FQNEAQ. The CDR3: CASSYYKEASLVF. CDR3 in DNA: TGTGCCAGCAGCTACTACAAGGAGGCGAGCCTGGTTTTT.

This clonotype was counted ten times or more. The rearrangement joins TRBV9 to TRBJ2-6, with unresolved D. This CDR3 is built from 17 residues. CDR1 SGDLS and CDR2 YYNGEE come from the germline V gene. V dropped 1 base and J dropped 0 bases, with 11 bases sitting between them. The CDR3 coding sequence is TGTGCCAGCAGCGTACAGACTTCCCTCTCTGGGGCCAACGTCCTGACTTTC. This gives the protein CASSVQTSLSGANVLTF.

The sample holds many counts of this clonotype. The chain joins TRBV28 to TRBJ2-7; no reliable D call. This CDR3 has 13 residues. V gave up 7 bases and J gave up 6 bases, with 16 bases separating them. The germline V gene has CDR1 MDHEN and CDR2 SYDVKM. Written as DNA, the CDR3 is TGTGCCAGCAACCTCGGCGAGGCAGGCGAGCAGTACTTC. Its translation: CASNLGEAGEQYF.

This clonotype was counted ten times or more. The chain couples TRBV28 to TRBJ2-5, with no clear D. V gave up 5 bases and J gave up 4 bases, with 11 bases separating them. Germline V gene lookup returns CDR1 MDHEN and CDR2 SYDVKM. The CDR3 runs to 13 residues. CDR3 sequence (DNA): TGTGCCAGCAGTCATCAAATTATAGAGACCCAGTACTTC. Encoded protein: CASSHQIIETQYF. Supplemented by reference TRBV28 and TRBJ2-5, the full variable domain reads DVKVTQSSRYLVKRTGEKVFLECVQDMDHENMFWYRQDPGLGLRLIYFSYDVKMKEKGDIPEGYSVSREKKERFSLILESASTNQTSMYLCASSHQIIETQYFGPGTRLLVL.

The V gene is TRBV15, the J gene TRBJ2-5, with unresolved D. CDR3 length: 13 residues. V lost 4 bases and J lost 5, with 11 bases in between. The germline gives CDR1 LNHNV, CDR2 YYDKDF (reference sequence). Here the CDR3 DNA reads TGTGCCACCAGCACTGGAGCCGGGGAGACCCAGTACTTC. The encoded protein is CATSTGAGETQYF.

The V and J genes are TRBV28 and TRBJ2-4; D not resolved. V lost 6 bases, J lost 6 bases, and 9 bases lay in between. The CDR3 covers 12 residues. CDR1 and CDR2 (germline): MDHEN, SYDVKM. CDR3 bases: TGTGCCAGCAGACAGTCCATAAACATTCAGTACTTC. Protein product: CASRQSINIQYF.

Ten or more counts support this clonotype. This rearrangement joins TRBV28 to TRBJ1-2; D is possibly TRBD1 (5 bases). This CDR3 comprises 12 residues. V was cut by 6 bases and J by 4 bases, with 9 bases left in between. The germline CDR1 and CDR2 sequences are MDHEN and SYDVKM. DNA of the CDR3: TGTGCCAGCAGCAGGGACCTCTATGGCTACACCTTC. Protein product: CASSRDLYGYTF.

This clonotype was recorded many times. The chain uses TRBV4-3 and TRBJ1-6; D is possibly TRBD1 (6 bases). This CDR3 has 17 residues. V gave up 0 bases and J gave up 8 bases, with 17 bases separating them. Per the germline V gene, CDR1 is LGHNA and CDR2 is YSLEER. CDR3 nucleotides: TGCGCCAGCAGCCAAGAACGACAGGTCCTGGGGGATTCACCCCTCCACTTT. Protein: CASSQERQVLGDSPLHF.

The chain has TRBV10-3 and TRBJ2-7; 9 bases map to TRBD1. Germline V gene lookup returns CDR1 ENHRY and CDR2 SYGVKD. With V trimmed by 9 bases and J by 7 bases, 16 bases remained unmatched. The CDR3 has 15 residues. CDR3: CAIAAPGQGVKEQYF. CDR3 sequence (DNA): TGTGCCATTGCCGCCCCGGGACAGGGAGTAAAGGAGCAGTACTTC.

This CDR3 is CASSLSMTSGKETQYF. CDR3 sequence (DNA): TGTGCCAGCAGTTTGTCTATGACTAGCGGGAAGGAGACCCAGTACTTC. V gene TRBV28 combines with J gene TRBJ2-5; TRBD2 aligns across 11 bases. V was clipped by 3 bases and J by 5 bases; unmatched bases: 8. Germline V lookup: CDR1 MDHEN, CDR2 SYDVKM. The CDR3 length is 16 residues.